The 10 T cell receptor beta chains below all came from one sample that was sequenced in a study of blood T cell repertoires in COVID-19. Generated by immunoSEQ multiplex PCR, the TCRdb table keeps only in-frame clones and is missing some. The sample lists 410,000 or so clones, 89% occurring once. Sequencing was performed on peripheral blood. Receptor source: a middle-aged woman with COVID-19, enrolled during active disease.

The chain carries TRBV27 and TRBJ1-5; weak D call: TRBD1 (5 bases). CDR1 and CDR2 from the germline V gene are MNHEY and SMNVEV (reference sequence). The CDR3 length is 17 residues. Deletions cut 0 bases from V and 4 bases from J, with 16 bases between. CDR3 bases: TGTGCCAGCAGTTTATCCAGGGCGGGGGTTTTAAATCAGCCCCAGCATTTT. Protein product: CASSLSRAGVLNQPQHF.

This clone came up once. Other DNA sequences in this specimen translate into the identical CDR3. J is TRBJ1-2 and V is TRBV28; tentatively, D is TRBD1 (5 bases). CDR1 MDHEN and CDR2 SYDVKM come from the germline V gene. Trimming pared 1 base from V and 6 bases from J, leaving 6 bases between. The CDR3 is 12 residues long. CDR3: CASSLLGDGYTF. The CDR3 coding sequence is TGTGCCAGCAGTTTATTAGGGGATGGCTACACCTTC.

The chain recombines TRBV7-2 with TRBJ2-1, with TRBD2 matching 13 bases. The trim removed 5 bases at V and 9 bases at J, leaving 10 bases unmatched. The germline V gene encodes CDR1 SGHTA and CDR2 FQGNSA. This CDR3 contains 16 residues. CDR3 sequence reads: CASSTPTSGGPGEQFF. The CDR3 DNA follows: TGTGCCAGCAGCACCCCGACTAGCGGGGGGCCAGGTGAGCAGTTCTTC. Combining the CDR3 with reference TRBV7-2 and TRBJ2-1 gives the whole variable domain GAGVSQSPSNKVTEKGKDVELRCDPISGHTALYWYRQSLGQGLEFLIYFQGNSAPDKSGLPSDRFSAERTGGSVSTLTIQRTQQEDSAVYLCASSTPTSGGPGEQFFGPGTRLTVL.

This sequence joins TRBV3-1 (or the pseudogene TRBV3-2) and TRBJ2-1; TRBD2 agrees at 11 bases. Germline V gives CDR1 LGHDT, CDR2 YNNKEL (reference sequence). J gave up 10 bases and V 4 bases, and 6 bases lay outside the gene matches. The CDR3 is 14 amino acids. The CDR3 nucleotides are TGTGCCAGCAGCCTCACTAGCGGGAGTGACGAGCAGTTCTTC. It translates to CASSLTSGSDEQFF.

The sample holds one count of this clone. CDR3 sequence (DNA): TGTGCCAGCAGTTATGCAGGGTTGGTTCAGCCCCAGCATTTT. Translation gives CASSYAGLVQPQHF. This rearrangement joins TRBV6-6 to TRBJ1-5; a possible D gene is TRBD1 (5 bases). The CDR3 totals 14 residues. Trimming left V 3 bases short and J 6 bases short, with 12 bases between. Germline V CDR1 and CDR2: MNHNY, SVGAGI (reference sequence).

This chain uses TRBV7-3 with TRBJ2-1, with 7 bases aligning to TRBD1. The CDR3 has 15 amino acids. Germline assignment: CDR1 SGHTA and CDR2 FQGTGA. Germline trimming cut 5 bases from V and 3 bases from J; bases unmatched to any gene: 7. The CDR3: CASSLRQGYYNEQFF. CDR3 coding DNA: TGTGCCAGCAGCCTCCGACAGGGATACTACAATGAGCAGTTCTTC.

This chain connects TRBV27 to TRBJ2-3; D not resolved. Germline CDR1 and CDR2: MNHEY and SMNVEV (reference sequence). The CDR3 has 14 residues. Trimming cost V 5 bases and J 5 bases, with 14 bases left between them. CDR3 loop: CASSPLSGGDTQYF. In nucleotides, the CDR3 is TGTGCCAGCAGTCCCCTTAGTGGCGGAGATACGCAGTATTTT.

The V call is TRBV5-1, the J call TRBJ1-1; D is possibly TRBD1 (5 bases). The CDR3 contains 15 residues. The V gene's germline CDR1 is SGHRS and CDR2 YFSETQ. Trimming stripped 4 bases from V and 5 bases from J, with 18 bases between. CDR3 amino acids: CASSQVQGRGTEAFF. The CDR3 bases are TGCGCCAGCAGCCAGGTCCAGGGAAGGGGAACTGAAGCTTTCTTT.

CDR3 DNA sequence: TGCGCCAGCAGCTTAAAATCGGGACAGGGGGCGCGAGGCTACACCTTC. Encoded protein: CASSLKSGQGARGYTF. The chain is built from TRBV5-1 and TRBJ1-2, with 12 nucleotides matching TRBD1. Per germline, CDR1 SGHRS and CDR2 YFSETQ. CDR3 length: 16 amino acids. Trimming removed 2 bases from V and 8 bases from J; junction bases left unmatched: 10.

V is TRBV2 and J is TRBJ1-5; 8 bases align to TRBD1. With V trimmed by 3 bases and J by 7 bases, 11 bases remained unmatched. This CDR3 spans 16 amino acids. Germline V gene sequence: CDR1 SNHLY, CDR2 FYNNEI. The CDR3 is CASSELRTGLMQPQHF. The CDR3 DNA reads as TGTGCCAGCAGTGAGTTGAGGACAGGGCTTATGCAGCCCCAGCATTTT.